The 11 T cell receptor beta chains below all came from one sample that was sequenced in a study of shared clonotypes between healthy human individuals. TCRdb's copy holds only in-frame clones and misses some; the assay was immunoSEQ multiplex PCR. Seen here are 1,400,000 or so clones, 98% to 99% observed once, and the top ten hold approximately 0.38%. Sequencing was performed on naive CD4+ T cells sorted from blood. Subset meaning: CD45RA+ positively selected. These receptors were taken from a man between 25 and 39 years old in good health.

The chain recombines TRBV4-3 with TRBJ2-7; no definite D call. V was shortened by 1 base and J by 12 bases, with 19 bases between the two germline ends. The CDR3 length is 14 residues. The germline gives CDR1 LGHNA, CDR2 YSLEER. The CDR3 DNA follows: TGCGCCAGCAGCCAAGTGGGTAGTAGTGGCGGCTTGTACTTC. Translated, it gives CASSQVGSSGGLYF.

The CDR3 DNA reads TGTGCCAGCAGAAAGGTGGGCAGCGACACAGATACGCAGTATTTT. Translating gives CASRKVGSDTDTQYF. This sequence joins TRBV7-9 and TRBJ2-3; no clear D gene. With 6 bases removed from V and 2 bases from J, the gap between germline ends came to 15 bases. This CDR3 contains 15 residues. Germline CDR1 and CDR2: SEHNR and FQNEAQ (reference sequence).

V usage is TRBV5-1 and J usage is TRBJ2-5, with TRBD1 matching over 7 bases. This CDR3 spans 15 amino acids. Germline CDR1 SGHRS, CDR2 YFSETQ. J gave up 5 bases and V 1 base, and 8 bases lay outside the gene matches. The CDR3 loop is CASSLLPGQSETQYF. In DNA, the CDR3 is TGCGCCAGCAGCTTGCTACCGGGACAGTCGGAGACCCAGTACTTC.

The chain has TRBV5-8 and TRBJ2-1; D ambiguous. CDR3 length: 15 amino acids. CDR1 is SGHTS and CDR2 is YDEGEE in the germline V gene. Trimming cost V 4 bases and J 0 bases, with 11 bases left between them. The CDR3 loop reads CASSADQSSYNEQFF. CDR3 in DNA: TGTGCCAGCAGCGCGGACCAAAGCTCCTACAATGAGCAGTTCTTC.

As to this clone: This specimen includes other DNA sequences encoding the same CDR3. This rearrangement joins TRBV28 to TRBJ1-4; 8 positions match TRBD1. V was pared by 9 bases and J by 5 bases, with 2 bases of the junction left unmatched. Per the germline V gene, CDR1 is MDHEN and CDR2 is SYDVKM. There are 12 residues in the CDR3. Written as DNA, the CDR3 is TGTGCCAGTGGACAGGGAAATGAAAAACTGTTTTTT. Translating it yields CASGQGNEKLFF.

The chain is built from TRBV29-1 and TRBJ1-5; TRBD1 might be the D (6 bases). Trimming stripped 7 bases from V and 4 bases from J, with 14 bases between. This CDR3 region has 13 residues. Germline CDR1 reads SQVTM; CDR2 reads ANQGSEA. The CDR3 spells CSAQGGTNQPQHF. The CDR3 DNA reads as TGCAGCGCCCAAGGGGGAACAAATCAGCCCCAGCATTTT.

Concerning this clone itself: Other nucleotide sequences in the sample specify the same CDR3. The V and J genes are TRBV5-1 and TRBJ1-3, with TRBD1 as a possible D gene (6 bases). The V gene lost 4 bases and the J gene lost 0 bases, with 8 bases spanning the gap. Germline CDR1 SGHRS, CDR2 YFSETQ. This CDR3 region has 14 residues. The CDR3 DNA reads TGCGCCAGCAGCCAGGACAGCTCTGGAAACACCATATATTTT. Its translation: CASSQDSSGNTIYF.

This chain connects TRBV5-1 to TRBJ2-7; 7 bases match TRBD1. V gave up 5 bases and J gave up 3 bases; unmatched junction bases: 11. Per the germline V gene, CDR1 is SGHRS and CDR2 is YFSETQ. This CDR3 contains 15 residues. The CDR3, as DNA: TGCGCCAGCAGTAGCAGGGGGTCGGAGATCTACGAGCAGTACTTC. It codes for CASSSRGSEIYEQYF.

The chain joins TRBV7-9 to TRBJ2-2; 8 bases match TRBD2. The CDR3 totals 16 residues. After removal of 6 bases from V and 4 bases from J, the junction contained 10 bases not matched to a gene. Germline V gene sequence: CDR1 SEHNR, CDR2 FQNEAQ (reference sequence). The CDR3 DNA is TGTGCCAGCAGTCGGCCTCGCAGCGGGAGCACCGGGGAGCTGTTTTTT. Translating it yields CASSRPRSGSTGELFF.

The genes are TRBV5-1 and TRBJ2-2, with unresolved D. Trimming removed 4 bases at V and 6 bases at J, with 10 bases between. This CDR3 contains 13 residues. From germline, CDR1 is SGHRS and CDR2 YFSETQ. The CDR3 region has the DNA TGCGCCAGCAGCCCAGTGCCTTCCGGGGAGCTGTTTTTT. Its protein product is CASSPVPSGELFF. Full variable domain (remainder filled in from reference TRBV5-1 and TRBJ2-2): KAGVTQTPRYLIKTRGQQVTLSCSPISGHRSVSWYQQTPGQGLQFLFEYFSETQRNKGNFPGRFSGRQFSNSRSEMNVSTLELGDSALYLCASSPVPSGELFFGEGSRLTVL.

The J gene is TRBJ2-7, the V gene TRBV5-1; 9 nucleotides match TRBD2. The CDR3 is 15 amino acids. Germline V CDR1 and CDR2: SGHRS, YFSETQ. The junction had 5 bases not matched to a gene; V was cut back by 0 bases and J by 4 bases. CDR3 sequence reads: CASSLVSGSIYEQYF. The CDR3 DNA reads TGCGCCAGCAGCTTGGTTAGCGGGAGTATTTACGAGCAGTACTTC. The full variable domain, in which reference TRBV5-1 and TRBJ2-7 provide the parts outside the CDR3, is KAGVTQTPRYLIKTRGQQVTLSCSPISGHRSVSWYQQTPGQGLQFLFEYFSETQRNKGNFPGRFSGRQFSNSRSEMNVSTLELGDSALYLCASSLVSGSIYEQYFGPGTRLTVT.